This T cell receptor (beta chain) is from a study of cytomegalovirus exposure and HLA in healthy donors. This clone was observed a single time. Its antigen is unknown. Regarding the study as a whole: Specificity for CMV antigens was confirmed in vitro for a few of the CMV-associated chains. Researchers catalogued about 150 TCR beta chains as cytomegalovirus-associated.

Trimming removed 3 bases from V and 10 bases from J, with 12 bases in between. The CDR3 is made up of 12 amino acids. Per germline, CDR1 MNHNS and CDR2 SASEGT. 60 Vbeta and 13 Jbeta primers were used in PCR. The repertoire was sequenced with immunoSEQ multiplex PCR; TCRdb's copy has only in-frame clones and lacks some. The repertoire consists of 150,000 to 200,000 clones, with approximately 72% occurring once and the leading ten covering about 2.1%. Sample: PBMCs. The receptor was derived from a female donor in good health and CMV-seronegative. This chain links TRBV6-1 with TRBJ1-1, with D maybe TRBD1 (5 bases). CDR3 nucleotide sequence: TGTGCCAGCAGTGACGGGTACGGGGGAGCTTTCTTT. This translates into CASSDGYGGAFF.